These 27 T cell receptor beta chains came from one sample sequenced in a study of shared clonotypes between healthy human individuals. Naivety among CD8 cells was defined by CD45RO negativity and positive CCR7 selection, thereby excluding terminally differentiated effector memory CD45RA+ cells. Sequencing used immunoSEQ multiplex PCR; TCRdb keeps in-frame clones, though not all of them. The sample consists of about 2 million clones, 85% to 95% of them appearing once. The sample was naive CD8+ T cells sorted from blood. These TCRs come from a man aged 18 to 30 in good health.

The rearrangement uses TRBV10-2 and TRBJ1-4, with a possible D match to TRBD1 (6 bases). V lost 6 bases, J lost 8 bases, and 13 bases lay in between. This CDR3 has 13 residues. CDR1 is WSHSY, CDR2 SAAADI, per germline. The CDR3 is CASRGGEEEKLFF. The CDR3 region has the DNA TGCGCCAGCAGAGGGGGGGAAGAGGAAAAACTGTTTTTT.

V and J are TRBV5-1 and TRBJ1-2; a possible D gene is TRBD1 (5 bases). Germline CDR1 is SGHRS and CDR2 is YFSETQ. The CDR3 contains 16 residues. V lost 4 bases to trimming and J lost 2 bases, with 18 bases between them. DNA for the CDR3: TGCGCCAGCAGCCATACCGGGACGGAGGTGAACTATGGCTACACCTTC. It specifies CASSHTGTEVNYGYTF.

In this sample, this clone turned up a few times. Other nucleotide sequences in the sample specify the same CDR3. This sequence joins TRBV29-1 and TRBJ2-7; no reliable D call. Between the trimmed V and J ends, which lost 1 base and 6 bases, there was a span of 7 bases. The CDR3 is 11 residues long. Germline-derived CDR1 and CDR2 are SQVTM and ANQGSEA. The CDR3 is CSVEGGGEQYF. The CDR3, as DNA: TGCAGCGTTGAAGGGGGTGGCGAGCAGTACTTC.

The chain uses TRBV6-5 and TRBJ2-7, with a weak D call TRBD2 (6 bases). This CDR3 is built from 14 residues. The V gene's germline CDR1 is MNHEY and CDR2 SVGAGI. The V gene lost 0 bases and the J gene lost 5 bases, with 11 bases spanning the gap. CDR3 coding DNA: TGTGCCAGCAGTTACTCGGGGACTCCGGACGAGCAGTACTTC. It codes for CASSYSGTPDEQYF.

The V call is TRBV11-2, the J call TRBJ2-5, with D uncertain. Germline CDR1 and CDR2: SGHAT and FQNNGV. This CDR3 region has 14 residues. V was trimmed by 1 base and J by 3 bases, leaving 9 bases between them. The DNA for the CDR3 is TGTGCCAGCAGCTTAGTTGATGCCGAAGAGACCCAGTACTTC. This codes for CASSLVDAEETQYF.

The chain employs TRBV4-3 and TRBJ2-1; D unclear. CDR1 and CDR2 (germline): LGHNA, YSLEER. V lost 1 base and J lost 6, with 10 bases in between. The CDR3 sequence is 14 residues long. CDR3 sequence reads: CASSQGSRVNEQFF. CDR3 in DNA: TGCGCCAGCAGCCAAGGGAGTAGGGTCAATGAGCAGTTCTTC.

The CDR3 here is CASSPSRFYEQYF. As DNA, the CDR3 is TGTGCCAGCAGCCCCAGCCGGTTCTACGAGCAGTACTTC. The V gene is TRBV7-9, the J gene TRBJ2-7; D call uncertain. CDR1 and CDR2 (germline): SEHNR, FQNEAQ (reference sequence). The V and J ends lost 5 bases and 3 bases respectively, with 11 bases between them. The CDR3 totals 13 residues.

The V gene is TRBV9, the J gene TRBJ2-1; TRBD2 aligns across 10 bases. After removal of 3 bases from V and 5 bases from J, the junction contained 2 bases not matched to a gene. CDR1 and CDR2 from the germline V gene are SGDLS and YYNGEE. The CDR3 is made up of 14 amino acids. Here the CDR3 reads CASSGTSGHNEQFF. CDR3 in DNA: TGTGCCAGCAGCGGGACTAGCGGCCACAATGAGCAGTTCTTC.

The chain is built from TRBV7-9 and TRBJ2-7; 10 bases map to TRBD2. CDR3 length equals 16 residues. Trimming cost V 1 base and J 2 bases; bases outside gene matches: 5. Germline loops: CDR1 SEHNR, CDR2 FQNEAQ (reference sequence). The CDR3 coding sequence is TGTGCCAGCAGCTTAGTGGTAGCGGGAGGCCCCTACGAGCAGTACTTC. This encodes CASSLVVAGGPYEQYF. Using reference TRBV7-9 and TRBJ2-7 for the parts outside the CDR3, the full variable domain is DTGVSQNPRHKITKRGQNVTFRCDPISEHNRLYWYRQTLGQGPEFLTYFQNEAQLEKSRLLSDRFSAERPKGSFSTLEIQRTEQGDSAMYLCASSLVVAGGPYEQYFGPGTRLTVT.

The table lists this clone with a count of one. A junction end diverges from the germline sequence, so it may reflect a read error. CDR3 in amino acids: CASSPGLAVETQYF. The DNA for the CDR3 is TGTGCTAGCAGCCCGGGACTAGCGGTAGAGACCCAGTACTTC. The chain joins TRBV7-7 to TRBJ2-5, with 11 bases that match TRBD2. Germline V gives CDR1 SSHAT, CDR2 FNYEAQ (reference sequence). The CDR3 length is 14 residues.

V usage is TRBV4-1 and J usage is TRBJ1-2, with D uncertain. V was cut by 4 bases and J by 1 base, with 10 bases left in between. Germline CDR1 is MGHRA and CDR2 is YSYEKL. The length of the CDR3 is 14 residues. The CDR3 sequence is CASSLEPFNYGYTF. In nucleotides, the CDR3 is TGCGCCAGCAGCCTAGAACCGTTTAACTATGGCTACACCTTC.

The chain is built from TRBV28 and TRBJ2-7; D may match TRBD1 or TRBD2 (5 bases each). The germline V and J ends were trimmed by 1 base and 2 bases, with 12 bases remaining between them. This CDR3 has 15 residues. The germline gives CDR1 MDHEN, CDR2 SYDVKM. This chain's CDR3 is CASSLFEGSTYEQYF. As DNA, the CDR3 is TGTGCCAGCAGTTTATTTGAGGGGTCAACCTACGAGCAGTACTTC. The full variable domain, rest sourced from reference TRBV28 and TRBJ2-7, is DVKVTQSSRYLVKRTGEKVFLECVQDMDHENMFWYRQDPGLGLRLIYFSYDVKMKEKGDIPEGYSVSREKKERFSLILESASTNQTSMYLCASSLFEGSTYEQYFGPGTRLTVT.

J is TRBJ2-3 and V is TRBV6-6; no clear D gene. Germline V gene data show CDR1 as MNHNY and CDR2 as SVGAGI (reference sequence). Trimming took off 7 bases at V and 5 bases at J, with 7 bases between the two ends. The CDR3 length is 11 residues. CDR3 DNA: TGTGCCAGCACCGCGGTAGATACGCAGTATTTT. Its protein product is CASTAVDTQYF.

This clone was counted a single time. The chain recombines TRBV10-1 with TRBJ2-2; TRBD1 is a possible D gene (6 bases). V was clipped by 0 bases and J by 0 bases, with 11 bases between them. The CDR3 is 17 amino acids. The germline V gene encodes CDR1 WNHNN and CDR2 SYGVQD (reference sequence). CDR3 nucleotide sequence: TGCGCCAGCAGTGAGTCGACAGGCAGTCCGAACACCGGGGAGCTGTTTTTT. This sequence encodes CASSESTGSPNTGELFF.

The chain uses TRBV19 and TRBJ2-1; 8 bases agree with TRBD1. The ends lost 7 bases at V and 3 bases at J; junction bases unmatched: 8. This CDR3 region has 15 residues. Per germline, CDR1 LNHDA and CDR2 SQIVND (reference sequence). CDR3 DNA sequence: TGTGCCAGTACCTTCGGGACAGGTGGCTACAATGAGCAGTTCTTC. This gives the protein CASTFGTGGYNEQFF.

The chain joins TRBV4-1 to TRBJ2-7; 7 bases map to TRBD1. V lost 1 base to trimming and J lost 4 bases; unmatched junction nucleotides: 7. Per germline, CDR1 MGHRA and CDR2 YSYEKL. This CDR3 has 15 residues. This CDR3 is CASSQAGTEFYEQYF. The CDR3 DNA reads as TGCGCCAGCAGCCAAGCCGGGACAGAATTTTACGAGCAGTACTTC.

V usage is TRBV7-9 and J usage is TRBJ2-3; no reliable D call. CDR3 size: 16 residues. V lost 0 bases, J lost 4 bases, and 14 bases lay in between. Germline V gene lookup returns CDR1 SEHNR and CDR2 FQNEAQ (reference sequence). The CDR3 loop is CASSLADSLVADTQYF. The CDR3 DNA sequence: TGTGCCAGCAGCTTAGCAGATTCCCTCGTGGCAGATACGCAGTATTTT. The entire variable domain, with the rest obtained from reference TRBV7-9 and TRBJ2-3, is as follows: DTGVSQNPRHKITKRGQNVTFRCDPISEHNRLYWYRQTLGQGPEFLTYFQNEAQLEKSRLLSDRFSAERPKGSFSTLEIQRTEQGDSAMYLCASSLADSLVADTQYFGPGTRLTVL.

DNA of the CDR3: TGTGCCAGCAGTTTAAAAGGGCCCTCAAATTCACCCCTCCACTTT. Translation gives CASSLKGPSNSPLHF. The V gene is TRBV28, the J gene TRBJ1-6; D is ambiguous. CDR1 and CDR2 (germline): MDHEN, SYDVKM. This CDR3 region has 15 residues. The V end lost 2 bases, the J end lost 7 bases, and 12 bases lay between the germline ends.

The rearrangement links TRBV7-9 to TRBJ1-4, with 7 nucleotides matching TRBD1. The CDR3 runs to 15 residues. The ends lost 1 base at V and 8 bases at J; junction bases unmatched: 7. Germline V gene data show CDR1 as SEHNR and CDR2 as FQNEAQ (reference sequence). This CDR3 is CASSLVGEDREKLFF. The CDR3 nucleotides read TGTGCCAGCAGCTTAGTCGGGGAGGACAGGGAAAAACTGTTTTTT.

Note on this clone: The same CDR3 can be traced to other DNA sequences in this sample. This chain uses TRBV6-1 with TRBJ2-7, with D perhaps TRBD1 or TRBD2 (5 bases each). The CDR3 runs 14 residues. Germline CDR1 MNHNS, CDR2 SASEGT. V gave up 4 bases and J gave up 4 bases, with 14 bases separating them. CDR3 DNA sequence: TGTGCCAGCAGTGCCCGGGACGGGTCTTACGAGCAGTACTTC. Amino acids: CASSARDGSYEQYF.

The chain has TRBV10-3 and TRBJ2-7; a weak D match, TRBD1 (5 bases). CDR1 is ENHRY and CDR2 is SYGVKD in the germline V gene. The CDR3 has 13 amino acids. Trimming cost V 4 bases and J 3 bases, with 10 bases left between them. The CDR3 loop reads CAISGVDSYEQYF. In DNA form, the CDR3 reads TGTGCCATCAGTGGGGTAGACAGCTACGAGCAGTACTTC.

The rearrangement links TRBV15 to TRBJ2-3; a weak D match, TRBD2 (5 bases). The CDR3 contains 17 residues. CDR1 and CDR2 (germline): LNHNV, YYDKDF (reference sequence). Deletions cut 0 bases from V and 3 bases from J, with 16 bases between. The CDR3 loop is CATSRDGSGLGTDTQYF. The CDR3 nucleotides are TGTGCCACCAGCAGAGATGGATCTGGACTCGGGACAGATACGCAGTATTTT.

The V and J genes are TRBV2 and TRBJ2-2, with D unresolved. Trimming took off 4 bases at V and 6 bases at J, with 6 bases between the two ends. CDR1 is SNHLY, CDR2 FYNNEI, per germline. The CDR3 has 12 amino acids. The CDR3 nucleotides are TGTGCCAGCAGTGGATTGGCCGGGGAGCTGTTTTTT. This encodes CASSGLAGELFF.

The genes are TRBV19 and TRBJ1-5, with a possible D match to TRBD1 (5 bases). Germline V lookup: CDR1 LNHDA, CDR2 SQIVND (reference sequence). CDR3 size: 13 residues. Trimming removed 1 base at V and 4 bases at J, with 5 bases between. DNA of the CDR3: TGTGCCAGTAGTATAGGACAGAATCAGCCCCAGCATTTT. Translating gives CASSIGQNQPQHF.

CDR3 in amino acids: CASSFRSDSNYGYTF. The CDR3 nucleotides read TGCGCCAGCAGCTTTCGGTCGGACTCTAACTATGGCTACACCTTC. The chain joins TRBV5-1 to TRBJ1-2; no firm D call. This CDR3 region has 15 residues. Trimming pared 2 bases from V and 0 bases from J, leaving 11 bases between. Germline V gives CDR1 SGHRS, CDR2 YFSETQ. Full variable domain (missing parts from reference TRBV5-1 and TRBJ1-2): KAGVTQTPRYLIKTRGQQVTLSCSPISGHRSVSWYQQTPGQGLQFLFEYFSETQRNKGNFPGRFSGRQFSNSRSEMNVSTLELGDSALYLCASSFRSDSNYGYTFGSGTRLTVV.

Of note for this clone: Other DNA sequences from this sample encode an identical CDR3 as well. The CDR3 DNA reads TGTGCCAGCAGTTACACTAGCGGTCTCTACGAGCAGTACTTC. It translates to CASSYTSGLYEQYF. The genes are TRBV6-5 and TRBJ2-7; 8 positions agree with TRBD2. This CDR3 has 14 residues. Germline V CDR1 and CDR2: MNHEY, SVGAGI. V was clipped by 2 bases and J by 3 bases; unmatched bases: 3.

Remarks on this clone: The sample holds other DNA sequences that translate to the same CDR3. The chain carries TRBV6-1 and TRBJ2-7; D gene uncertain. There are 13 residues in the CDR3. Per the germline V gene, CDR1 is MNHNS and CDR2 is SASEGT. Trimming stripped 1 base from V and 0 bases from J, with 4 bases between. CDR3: CASSEGYSYEQYF. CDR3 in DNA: TGTGCCAGCAGTGAAGGCTACTCCTACGAGCAGTACTTC.